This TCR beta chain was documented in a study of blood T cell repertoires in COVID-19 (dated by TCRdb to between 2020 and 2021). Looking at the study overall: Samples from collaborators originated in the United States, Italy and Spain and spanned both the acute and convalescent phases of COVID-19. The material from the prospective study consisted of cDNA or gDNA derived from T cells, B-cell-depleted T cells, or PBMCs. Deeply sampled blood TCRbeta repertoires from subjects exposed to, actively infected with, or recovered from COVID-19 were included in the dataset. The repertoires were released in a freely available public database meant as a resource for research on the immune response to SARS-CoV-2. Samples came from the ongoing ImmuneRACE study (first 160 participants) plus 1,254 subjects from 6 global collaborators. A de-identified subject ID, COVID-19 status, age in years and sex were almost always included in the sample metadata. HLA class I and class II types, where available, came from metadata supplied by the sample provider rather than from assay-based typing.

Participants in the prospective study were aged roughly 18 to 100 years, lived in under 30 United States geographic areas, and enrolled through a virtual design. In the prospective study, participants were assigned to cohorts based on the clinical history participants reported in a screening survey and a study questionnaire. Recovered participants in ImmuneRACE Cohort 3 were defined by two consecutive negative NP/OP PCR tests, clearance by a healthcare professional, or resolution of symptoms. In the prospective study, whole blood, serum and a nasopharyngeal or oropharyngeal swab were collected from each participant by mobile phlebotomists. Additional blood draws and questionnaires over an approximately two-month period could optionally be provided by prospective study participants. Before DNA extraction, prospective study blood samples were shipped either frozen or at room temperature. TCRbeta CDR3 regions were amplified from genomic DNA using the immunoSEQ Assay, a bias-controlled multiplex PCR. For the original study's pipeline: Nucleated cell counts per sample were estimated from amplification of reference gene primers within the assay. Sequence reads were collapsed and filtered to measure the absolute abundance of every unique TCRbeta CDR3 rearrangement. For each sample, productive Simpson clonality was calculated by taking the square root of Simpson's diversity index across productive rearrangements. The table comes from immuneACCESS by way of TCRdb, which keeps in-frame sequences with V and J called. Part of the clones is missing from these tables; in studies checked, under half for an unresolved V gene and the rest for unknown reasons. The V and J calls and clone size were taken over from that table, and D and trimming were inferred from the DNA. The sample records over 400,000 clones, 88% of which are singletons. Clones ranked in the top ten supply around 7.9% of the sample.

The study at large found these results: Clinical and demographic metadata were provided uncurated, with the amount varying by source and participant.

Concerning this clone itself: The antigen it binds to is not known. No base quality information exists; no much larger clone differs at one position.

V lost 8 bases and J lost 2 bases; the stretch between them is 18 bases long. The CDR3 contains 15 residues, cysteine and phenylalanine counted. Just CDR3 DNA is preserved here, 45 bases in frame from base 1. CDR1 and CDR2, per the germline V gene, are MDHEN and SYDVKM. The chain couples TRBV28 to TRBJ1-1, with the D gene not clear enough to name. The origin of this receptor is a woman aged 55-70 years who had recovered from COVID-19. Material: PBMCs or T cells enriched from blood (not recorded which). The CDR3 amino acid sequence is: CASGSAGTGNTEAFF. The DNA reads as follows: TGTGCCAGCGGATCAGCAGGAACCGGAAACACTGAAGCTTTCTTT.